Sequencing of this T cell receptor (beta chain) was carried out in a study of cytomegalovirus exposure and HLA in healthy donors. Study observations and caveats: TCR beta sequences reportedly predicted most subjects' HLA-A and HLA-B alleles accurately. Being productive about 87% or about 30% of the time was typical of most TCR beta V segments in an earlier analysis. Donors belonging to an Asian-associated ancestry cluster reportedly showed fewer N-insertions in productive TCRs than the roughly 680-donor mean, according to what a later analysis found.

With 60 Vbeta and 13 Jbeta primers, the PCR was carried out. Only in-frame clones appear in the TCRdb table, and some are missing; sequencing was by immunoSEQ multiplex PCR. The sample carries around 130,000 clones, 8.5% to 10% recorded once. This clone was picked up a small number of times. The antigen is not known. V was cut by 5 bases and J by 4 bases, with 9 bases left in between. CDR1 is MNHNY and CDR2 is SVGAGI in the germline V gene (reference sequence). The CDR3 spans 13 residues. The chain joins TRBV6-6 to TRBJ1-5; D uncertain. The sequence derives from a man in his forties or fifties in good health and CMV-seronegative. Input material: PBMCs. The DNA for the CDR3 is TGTGCCAGCAGTAACGGGTGGAATCAGCCCCAGCATTTT. Residues: CASSNGWNQPQHF.